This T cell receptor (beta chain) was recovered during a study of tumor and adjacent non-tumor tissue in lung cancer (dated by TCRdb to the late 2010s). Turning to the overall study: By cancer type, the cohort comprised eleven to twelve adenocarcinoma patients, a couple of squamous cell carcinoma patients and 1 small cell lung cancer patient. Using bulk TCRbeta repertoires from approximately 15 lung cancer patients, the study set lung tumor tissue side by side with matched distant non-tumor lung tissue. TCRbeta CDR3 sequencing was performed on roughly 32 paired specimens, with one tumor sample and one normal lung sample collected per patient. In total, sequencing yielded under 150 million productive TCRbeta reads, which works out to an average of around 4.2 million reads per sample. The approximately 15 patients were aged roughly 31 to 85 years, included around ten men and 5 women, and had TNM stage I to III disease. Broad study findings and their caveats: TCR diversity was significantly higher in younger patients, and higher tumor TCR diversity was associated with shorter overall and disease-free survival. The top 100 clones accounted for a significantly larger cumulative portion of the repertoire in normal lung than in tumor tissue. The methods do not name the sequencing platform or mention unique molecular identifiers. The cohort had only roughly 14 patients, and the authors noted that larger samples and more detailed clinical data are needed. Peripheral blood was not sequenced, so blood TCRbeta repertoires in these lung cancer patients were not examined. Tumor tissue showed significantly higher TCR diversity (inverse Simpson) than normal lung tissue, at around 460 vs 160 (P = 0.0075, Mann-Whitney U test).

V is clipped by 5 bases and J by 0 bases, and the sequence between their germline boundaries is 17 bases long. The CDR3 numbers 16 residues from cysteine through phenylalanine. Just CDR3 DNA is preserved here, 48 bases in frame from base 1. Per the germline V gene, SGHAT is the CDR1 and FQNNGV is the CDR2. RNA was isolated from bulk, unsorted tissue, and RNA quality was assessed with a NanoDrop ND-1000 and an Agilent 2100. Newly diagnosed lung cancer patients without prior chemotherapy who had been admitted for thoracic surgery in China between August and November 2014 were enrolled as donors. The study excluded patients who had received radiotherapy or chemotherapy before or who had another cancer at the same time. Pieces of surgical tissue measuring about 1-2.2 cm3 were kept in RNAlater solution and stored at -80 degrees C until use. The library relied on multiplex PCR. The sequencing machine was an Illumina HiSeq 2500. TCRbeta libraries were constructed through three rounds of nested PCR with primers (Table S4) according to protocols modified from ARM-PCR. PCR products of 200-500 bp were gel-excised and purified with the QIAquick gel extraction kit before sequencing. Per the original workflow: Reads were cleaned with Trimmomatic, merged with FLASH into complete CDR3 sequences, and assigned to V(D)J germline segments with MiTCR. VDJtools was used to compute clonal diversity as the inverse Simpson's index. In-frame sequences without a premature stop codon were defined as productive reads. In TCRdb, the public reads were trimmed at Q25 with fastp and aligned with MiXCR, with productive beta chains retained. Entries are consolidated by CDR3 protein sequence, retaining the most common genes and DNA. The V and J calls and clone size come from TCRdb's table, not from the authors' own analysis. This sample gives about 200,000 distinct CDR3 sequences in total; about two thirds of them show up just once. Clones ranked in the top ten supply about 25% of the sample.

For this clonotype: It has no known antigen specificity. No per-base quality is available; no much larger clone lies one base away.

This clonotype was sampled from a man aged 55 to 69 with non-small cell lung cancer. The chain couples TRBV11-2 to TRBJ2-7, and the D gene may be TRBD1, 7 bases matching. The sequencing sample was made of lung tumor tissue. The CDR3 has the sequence CASSRGKGALSYEQYF. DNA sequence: TGTGCCAGCAGCCGCGGGAAGGGGGCTCTCTCCTACGAGCAGTACTTC. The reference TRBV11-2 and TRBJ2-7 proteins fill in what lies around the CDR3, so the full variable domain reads EAGVAQSPRYKIIEKRQSVAFWCNPISGHATLYWYQQILGQGPKLLIQFQNNGVVDDSQLPKDRFSAERLKGVDSTLKIQPAKLEDSAVYLCASSRGKGALSYEQYFGPGTRLTVT.